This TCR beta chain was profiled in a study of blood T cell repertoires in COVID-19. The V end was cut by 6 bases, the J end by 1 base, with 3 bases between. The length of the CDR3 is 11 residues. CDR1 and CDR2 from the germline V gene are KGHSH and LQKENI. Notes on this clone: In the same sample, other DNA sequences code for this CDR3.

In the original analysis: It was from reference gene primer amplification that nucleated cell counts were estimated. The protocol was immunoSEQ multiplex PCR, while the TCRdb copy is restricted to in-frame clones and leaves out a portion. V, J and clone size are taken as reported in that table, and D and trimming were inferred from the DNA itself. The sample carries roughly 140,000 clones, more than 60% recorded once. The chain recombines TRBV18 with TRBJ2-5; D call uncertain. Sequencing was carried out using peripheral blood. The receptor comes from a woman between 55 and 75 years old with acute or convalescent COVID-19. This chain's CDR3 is CASSLQETQYF. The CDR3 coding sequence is TGTGCCAGCTCCCTCCAAGAGACCCAGTACTTC.